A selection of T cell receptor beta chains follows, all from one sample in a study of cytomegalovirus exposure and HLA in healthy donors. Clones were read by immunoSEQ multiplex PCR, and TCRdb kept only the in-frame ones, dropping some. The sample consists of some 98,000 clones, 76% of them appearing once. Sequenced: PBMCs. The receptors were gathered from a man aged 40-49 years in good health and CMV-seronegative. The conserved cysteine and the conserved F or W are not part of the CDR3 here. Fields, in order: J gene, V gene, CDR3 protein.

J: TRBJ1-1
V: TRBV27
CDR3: ASSFHRQGAEAF

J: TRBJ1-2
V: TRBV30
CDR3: AWSVTAGARERGYT

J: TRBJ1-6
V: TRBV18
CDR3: ASYQGGRHSPLH

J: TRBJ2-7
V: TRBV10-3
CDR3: AISSSGGLSYEQY

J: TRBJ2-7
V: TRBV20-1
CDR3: SANRGGGQY

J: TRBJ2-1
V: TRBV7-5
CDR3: VRSFPGQGESYNEQF

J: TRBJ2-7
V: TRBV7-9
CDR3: ASSSLPTGPRAYEQY

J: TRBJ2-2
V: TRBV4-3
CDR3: ASSPGLVFGAGELF

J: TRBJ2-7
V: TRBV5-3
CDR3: ARSWMGEGIYEQY

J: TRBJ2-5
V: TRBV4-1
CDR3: ASSQGASGEETQY

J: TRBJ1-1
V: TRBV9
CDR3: ASSYEPGQGRVEAF

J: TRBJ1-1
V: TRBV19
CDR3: ASSIDGARNTEAF

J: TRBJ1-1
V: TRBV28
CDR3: ASSLVRGQFMNTEAF

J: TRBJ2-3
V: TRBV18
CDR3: ASSPPALAGGSTDTQY

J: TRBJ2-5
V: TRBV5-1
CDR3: ASSLSGNQETQY

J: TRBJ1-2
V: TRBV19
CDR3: ASSPGQGLIGYT

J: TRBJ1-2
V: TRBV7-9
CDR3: ASSARDSPGYT

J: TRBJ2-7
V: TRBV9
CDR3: ASSTQGEGHHEQY

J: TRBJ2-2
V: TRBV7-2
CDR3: ASSFRKYPNTGELF

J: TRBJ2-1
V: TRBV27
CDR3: ASMELGRTYNEQF

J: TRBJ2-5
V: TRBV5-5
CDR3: ASSLVPQGEQETQY

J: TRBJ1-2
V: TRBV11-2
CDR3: ASSQGTGVRGYGYT

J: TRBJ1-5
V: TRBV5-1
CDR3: ASSLDNSQNQPQH

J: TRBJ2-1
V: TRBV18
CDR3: ASSGPDSIPYNEQF

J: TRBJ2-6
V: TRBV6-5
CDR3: ASSSLGGSGANVLT

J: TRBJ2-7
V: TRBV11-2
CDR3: ASSSLGGVSYEQY

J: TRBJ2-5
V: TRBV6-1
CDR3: ASSDGLAIGTQY

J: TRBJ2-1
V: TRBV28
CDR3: ASSFASGSSYNEQF

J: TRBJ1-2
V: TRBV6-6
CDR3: ASSYSVGTVKYT

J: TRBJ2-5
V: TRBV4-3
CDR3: ASSQAAGREETQY